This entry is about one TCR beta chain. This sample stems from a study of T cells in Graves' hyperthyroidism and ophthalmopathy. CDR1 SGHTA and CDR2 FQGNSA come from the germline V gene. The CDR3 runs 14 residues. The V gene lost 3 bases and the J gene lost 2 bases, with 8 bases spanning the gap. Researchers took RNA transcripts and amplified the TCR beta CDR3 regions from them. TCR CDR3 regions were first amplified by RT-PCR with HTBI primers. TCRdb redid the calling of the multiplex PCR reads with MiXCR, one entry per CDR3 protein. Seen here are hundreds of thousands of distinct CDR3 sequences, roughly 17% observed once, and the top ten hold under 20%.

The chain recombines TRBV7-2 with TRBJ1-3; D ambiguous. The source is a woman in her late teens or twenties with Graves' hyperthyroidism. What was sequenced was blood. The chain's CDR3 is CASSFTVTGNTIYF. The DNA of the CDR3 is TGTGCCAGCAGCTTTACAGTTACTGGAAACACCATATATTTT.